The 6 T cell receptor beta chains listed next were all sequenced from one sample in a study of blood T cells in healthy people across ages. Together with a sample-barcoded 5' primer, a J-beta primer mix was included in a second PCR lasting about 7 to 11 cycles. TCRdb redid the calling of the 5' RACE reads with MiXCR, one entry per CDR3 protein. The top ten hold around 30% of the sample, which has about 690,000 distinct CDR3 sequences, approximately 40% seen once. The sequencing input was blood. These receptor sequences come from an elderly man in good health.

The chain recombines TRBV7-7 with TRBJ2-3; 8 nucleotides line up with TRBD2. From germline, CDR1 is SSHAT and CDR2 FNYEAQ (reference sequence). V was pared by 5 bases and J by 1 base, with 14 bases of the junction left unmatched. CDR3 length: 18 residues. CDR3 sequence: CASSPARGGLAGTDTQYF. CDR3 in DNA: TGTGCCAGCAGCCCTGCCCGCGGGGGGCTTGCTGGCACAGATACGCAGTATTTT.

The CDR3 region has the DNA TGTGCCACCAGCAGAGATCCGGGAGAGGGACAAGGGGTTACTGAAGCTTTCTTT. It specifies CATSRDPGEGQGVTEAFF. This rearrangement joins TRBV15 to TRBJ1-1, with a possible D match to TRBD1 (6 bases). Germline V gives CDR1 LNHNV, CDR2 YYDKDF (reference sequence). There are 18 residues in the CDR3. V gave up 0 bases and J gave up 5 bases, with 22 bases separating them. Drawing the rest from reference TRBV15 and TRBJ1-1, the complete variable domain is DAMVIQNPRYQVTQFGKPVTLSCSQTLNHNVMYWYQQKSSQAPKLLFHYYDKDFNNEADTPDNFQSRRPNTSFCFLDIRSPGLGDTAMYLCATSRDPGEGQGVTEAFFGQGTRLTVV.

The chain links TRBV20-1 to TRBJ2-1; perhaps TRBD1 as D (5 bases). The V and J ends lost 7 bases and 0 bases respectively, with 7 bases between them. The CDR3 runs to 12 residues. Germline CDR1 is DFQATT and CDR2 is SNEGSKA (reference sequence). CDR3 in amino acids: CSVQVSYNEQFF. Here the CDR3 DNA reads TGCAGTGTACAGGTCTCCTACAATGAGCAGTTCTTC.

Only a few counts were recorded for this clonotype. The J gene is TRBJ1-2, the V gene TRBV5-1; the match to TRBD1 covers 7 bases. CDR1 is SGHRS, CDR2 YFSETQ, per germline. The V segment lost 6 bases and the J segment 4 bases; nucleotides outside the gene matches: 6. This CDR3 comprises 13 residues. This chain's CDR3 is CASNLGQSYGYTF. The CDR3 nucleotides read TGCGCCAGCAACCTGGGACAGAGCTATGGCTACACCTTC.

The rearrangement joins TRBV6-6 to TRBJ2-7; TRBD1 aligns across 7 bases. Germline assignment: CDR1 MNHNY and CDR2 SVGAGI (reference sequence). The CDR3 runs 17 residues. V lost 2 bases, J lost 0 bases, and 10 bases stayed unmatched. The CDR3 sequence is CASSYPPWGQISYEQYF. The CDR3 nucleotides are TGTGCCAGCAGTTACCCACCGTGGGGACAGATCTCCTACGAGCAGTACTTC.

The V call is TRBV5-1, the J call TRBJ1-5; D is unclear. Trimming removed 5 bases from V and 1 base from J, with 16 bases in between. The germline V gene encodes CDR1 SGHRS and CDR2 YFSETQ. The CDR3 contains 16 residues. The CDR3 bases are TGCGCCAGCAGGTTGCATGGAGAGGGAAGCAATCAGCCCCAGCATTTT. Its translation: CASRLHGEGSNQPQHF.